The 18 T cell receptor beta chains below come from one sample, sequenced in a study of OX40 agonist ivuxolimab in advanced cancers. Assay: immunoSEQ multiplex PCR; the TCRdb copy retains only in-frame clones and omits some. This repertoire shows over 65,000 clones, roughly 86% found once; its top ten account for 6.5%. Sequenced here: CD4+ or CD8+ T cells sorted from blood, sampled in a trial of the OX40 agonist ivuxolimab. These receptors were collected from an adult with an advanced solid tumor such as melanoma, head and neck, liver or kidney cancer.

The rearrangement joins TRBV19 to TRBJ2-7; D is possibly TRBD1 or TRBD2 (6 bases each). Looked up from germline, CDR1 is LNHDA and CDR2 is SQIVND (reference sequence). V was cut by 3 bases and J by 7 bases, with 16 bases left in between. This CDR3 comprises 14 residues. The CDR3 here is CASSMGGGQEEQYF. CDR3 sequence (DNA): TGTGCCAGTAGTATGGGGGGCGGCCAGGAGGAGCAGTACTTC.

The rearrangement joins TRBV10-3 to TRBJ2-7, with 7 bases lining up with TRBD2. There are 14 residues in the CDR3. The J segment lost 2 bases and the V segment lost 2 bases, leaving 3 bases of the junction unmatched. Germline V gene sequence: CDR1 ENHRY, CDR2 SYGVKD. CDR3 bases: TGTGCCATCAGTGAGGGTCTAGCGGCCTACGAGCAGTACTTC. It specifies CAISEGLAAYEQYF.

This rearrangement joins TRBV18 to TRBJ2-5, with D perhaps matching TRBD1 or TRBD2 (5 bases each). Germline V gene lookup returns CDR1 KGHSH and CDR2 LQKENI. V was cut by 0 bases and J by 5 bases, with 10 bases left in between. The length of the CDR3 is 14 residues. The CDR3 protein is CASSPPGVRETQYF. CDR3 coding DNA: TGTGCCAGCTCACCACCGGGGGTACGGGAGACCCAGTACTTC.

The table lists this clone with many counts. The CDR3 loop is CASSDPGRANTGELFF. The CDR3 nucleotides are TGTGCCAGCAGTGATCCGGGGCGGGCGAACACCGGGGAGCTGTTTTTT. The chain combines TRBV2 with TRBJ2-2, with D perhaps being TRBD1 or TRBD2 (5 bases each). This CDR3 has 16 residues. Germline V gene sequence: CDR1 SNHLY, CDR2 FYNNEI. V was clipped by 3 bases and J by 0 bases, with 11 bases between them.

The V and J genes are TRBV7-3 and TRBJ2-1; TRBD2 matches 8 bases. The CDR3 runs to 14 residues. The V gene end was trimmed by 5 bases and the J gene end by 9 bases; junction bases not matched to a gene: 9. In germline, CDR1 is SGHTA, CDR2 FQGTGA. The CDR3 DNA is TGTGCCAGCAGCCAAGCGGGAGAGGTTAGTGAGCAGTTCTTC. Translation gives CASSQAGEVSEQFF. Looking up the rest from reference TRBV7-3 and TRBJ2-1 gives the full variable domain: GAGVSQTPSNKVTEKGKYVELRCDPISGHTALYWYRQSLGQGPEFLIYFQGTGAADDSGLPNDRFFAVRPEGSVSTLKIQRTERGDSAVYLCASSQAGEVSEQFFGPGTRLTVL.

V and J are TRBV30 and TRBJ2-2, with TRBD2 matching 10 bases. Germline-derived CDR1 and CDR2 are GTSNPN and SVGIG (reference sequence). The trim removed 1 base at V and 6 bases at J, leaving 8 bases unmatched. The CDR3 contains 16 residues. CDR3 region: CAWSEAGGPKSGELFF. The CDR3 nucleotides are TGTGCCTGGAGTGAAGCGGGAGGGCCGAAGTCCGGGGAGCTGTTTTTT.

The V and J genes are TRBV15 and TRBJ2-7, with TRBD1 matching over 9 bases. CDR3 length: 15 amino acids. Unmatched junction bases numbered 9, after V lost 3 bases and J lost 6 bases. Per germline, CDR1 LNHNV and CDR2 YYDKDF (reference sequence). CDR3 protein: CATSSSGTGYAEQYF. CDR3 nucleotides: TGTGCCACCAGCAGCTCCGGGACAGGGTATGCCGAGCAGTACTTC.

This clone qualifies as medium-sized. J is TRBJ2-6 and V is TRBV4-3; D is unclear. The V end lost 4 bases, the J end lost 0 bases, and 7 bases lay between the germline ends. The CDR3 extends over 15 amino acids. CDR1 and CDR2 from the germline V gene are LGHNA and YSLEER. Written as DNA, the CDR3 is TGCGCCAGCAGCCCCGTTACCTCTGGGGCCAACGTCCTGACTTTC. It translates to CASSPVTSGANVLTF.

The chain employs TRBV15 and TRBJ1-1; D not resolved. CDR3 size: 13 residues. V shed 7 bases and J shed 3 bases, with 12 bases lying between them. CDR1 LNHNV and CDR2 YYDKDF come from the germline V gene (reference sequence). CDR3 nucleotides: TGTGCCACCAAGGTCAACAGTTACACTGAAGCTTTCTTT. Translation: CATKVNSYTEAFF.

The chain uses TRBV5-1 and TRBJ1-1; no clear D gene. V was shortened by 0 bases and J by 2 bases, with 8 bases between the two germline ends. CDR1 SGHRS and CDR2 YFSETQ come from the germline V gene. The CDR3 sequence is 14 residues long. This CDR3 is CASSLAWLNTEAFF. CDR3 DNA: TGCGCCAGCAGCTTGGCTTGGCTCAACACTGAAGCTTTCTTT.

The chain joins TRBV7-9 to TRBJ1-1; D not resolved. The ends were cut back, 4 bases at V and 7 bases at J, with 13 bases in the middle. The germline CDR1 and CDR2 sequences are SEHNR and FQNEAQ (reference sequence). The CDR3 sequence is 13 residues long. CDR3 sequence: CASSSFAGDEAFF. CDR3 in DNA: TGTGCCAGCAGCTCCTTCGCAGGAGATGAAGCTTTCTTT. The full variable domain, rest sourced from reference TRBV7-9 and TRBJ1-1, is DTGVSQNPRHKITKRGQNVTFRCDPISEHNRLYWYRQTLGQGPEFLTYFQNEAQLEKSRLLSDRFSAERPKGSFSTLEIQRTEQGDSAMYLCASSSFAGDEAFFGQGTRLTVV.

The chain uses TRBV19 and TRBJ2-2, with D perhaps matching TRBD1 or TRBD2 (6 bases each). The germline V and J ends were trimmed by 3 bases and 7 bases, with 15 bases remaining between them. The CDR3 is made up of 15 amino acids. The germline gives CDR1 LNHDA, CDR2 SQIVND (reference sequence). DNA of the CDR3: TGTGCCAGTAGTATCGGGGGCGACCTCCTCGGGGAGCTGTTTTTT. It yields the protein CASSIGGDLLGELFF.

V usage is TRBV6-5 and J usage is TRBJ2-1; 11 bases map to TRBD2. The CDR3 loop spans 14 amino acids. With V trimmed by 6 bases and J by 9 bases, 7 bases remained unmatched. CDR1 MNHEY and CDR2 SVGAGI come from the germline V gene. This CDR3 reads CASREGLAVGEQFF. DNA of the CDR3: TGTGCCAGCAGGGAGGGACTAGCGGTGGGTGAGCAGTTCTTC.

This chain links TRBV10-2 with TRBJ2-2; 7 positions agree with TRBD1. CDR3 length: 14 residues. Germline V gives CDR1 WSHSY, CDR2 SAAADI. Unmatched junction bases numbered 6, after V lost 6 bases and J lost 5 bases. CDR3: CASRAGGSTGELFF. In nucleotides, the CDR3 is TGCGCCAGCAGGGCAGGGGGTAGTACCGGGGAGCTGTTTTTT.

The chain combines TRBV2 with TRBJ2-2; D might be TRBD2 (7 bases). CDR3 length: 14 residues. Germline V gene lookup returns CDR1 SNHLY and CDR2 FYNNEI. Trimming took 3 bases from V and 4 from J, leaving 9 bases between them. CDR3 sequence: CASSERGGTGELFF. DNA for the CDR3: TGTGCCAGCAGTGAGAGGGGGGGCACCGGGGAGCTGTTTTTT. The complete variable domain, with remaining parts taken from reference TRBV2 and TRBJ2-2, reads EPEVTQTPSHQVTQMGQEVILRCVPISNHLYFYWYRQILGQKVEFLVSFYNNEISEKSEIFDDQFSVERPDGSNFTLKIRSTKLEDSAMYFCASSERGGTGELFFGEGSRLTVL.

This sequence joins TRBV5-6 and TRBJ1-1; 7 bases match TRBD1. CDR1 is SGHDT, CDR2 YYEEEE, per germline. The junction had 2 bases not matched to a gene; V was cut back by 3 bases and J by 0 bases. This CDR3 comprises 14 residues. CDR3 bases: TGTGCCAGCAGCTGGACAGGAGTGAACACTGAAGCTTTCTTT. Translation gives CASSWTGVNTEAFF.

The J gene is TRBJ2-3, the V gene TRBV7-2; TRBD1 is a possible D gene (6 bases). CDR1 and CDR2 from the germline V gene are SGHTA and FQGNSA. The CDR3 extends over 15 amino acids. The ends were cut back, 5 bases at V and 0 bases at J, with 12 bases in the middle. CDR3 DNA: TGTGCCAGCAGCCCGACCCAGGGGAGCACAGATACGCAGTATTTT. Amino acids: CASSPTQGSTDTQYF.

V gene TRBV6-5 combines with J gene TRBJ1-5, with 7 bases matching TRBD1. The CDR3 is made up of 15 amino acids. The germline V gene encodes CDR1 MNHEY and CDR2 SVGAGI. V was pared by 6 bases and J by 7 bases, with 12 bases of the junction left unmatched. DNA for the CDR3: TGTGCCAGCAGAGCTGGCCAGGGACAGTCGCAGCCCCAGCATTTT. Residues: CASRAGQGQSQPQHF.